The clone carrying this T cell receptor (beta chain) was seen only a few times. Its antigen is unknown. In germline, CDR1 is LGHNA, CDR2 YSLEER. The length of the CDR3 is 17 residues. V trimming: 0 bases; J trimming: 9 bases; junction bases outside the gene matches: 10. Assay: immunoSEQ multiplex PCR; the TCRdb copy retains only in-frame clones and omits some. The sample has 60,000 to 75,000 clones, about 80% seen once; the top ten hold about 6%. The data were taken from a study of T cell responses to AZD1222 COVID-19 vaccine. Study-wide results and caveats: Baseline seropositivity characterized only a handful of AZD1222 recipients.

This clonotype originated in an adult who received the AZD1222 COVID-19 vaccine. V is TRBV4-3 and J is TRBJ2-1; TRBD2 aligns across 11 bases. This sample comprised peripheral blood, obtained 28 days after the second AZD1222 dose. The chain's CDR3 is CASSQDRSSGGNGEQFF. The CDR3 DNA reads TGCGCCAGCAGCCAAGATCGGTCTAGCGGGGGGAACGGTGAGCAGTTCTTC.